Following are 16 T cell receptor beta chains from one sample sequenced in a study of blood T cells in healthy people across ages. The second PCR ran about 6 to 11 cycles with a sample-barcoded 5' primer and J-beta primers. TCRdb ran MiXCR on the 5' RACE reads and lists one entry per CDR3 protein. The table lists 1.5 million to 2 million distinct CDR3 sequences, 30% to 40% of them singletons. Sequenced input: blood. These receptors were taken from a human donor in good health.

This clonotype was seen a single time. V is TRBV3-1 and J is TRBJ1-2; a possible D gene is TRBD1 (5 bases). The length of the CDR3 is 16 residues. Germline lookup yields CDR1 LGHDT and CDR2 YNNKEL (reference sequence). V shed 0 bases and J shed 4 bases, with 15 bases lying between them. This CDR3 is CASSQDWLARGYGYTF. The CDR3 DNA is TGTGCCAGCAGCCAAGACTGGTTAGCTAGGGGCTATGGCTACACCTTC.

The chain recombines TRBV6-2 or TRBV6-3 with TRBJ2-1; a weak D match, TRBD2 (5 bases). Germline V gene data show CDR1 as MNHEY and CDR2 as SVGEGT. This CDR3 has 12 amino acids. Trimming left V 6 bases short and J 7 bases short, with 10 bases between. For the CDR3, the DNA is TGTGCCAGCAGCCGAGGGCTAAATGAGCAGTTCTTC. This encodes CASSRGLNEQFF.

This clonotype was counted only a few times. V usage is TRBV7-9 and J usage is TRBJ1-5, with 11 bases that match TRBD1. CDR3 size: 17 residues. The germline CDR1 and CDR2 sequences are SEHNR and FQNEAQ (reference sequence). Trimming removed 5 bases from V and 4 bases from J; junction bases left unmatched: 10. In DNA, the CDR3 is TGTGCCAGCAGCGGTAGGGGGACAGGGGGGCCTAATCAGCCCCAGCATTTT. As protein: CASSGRGTGGPNQPQHF.

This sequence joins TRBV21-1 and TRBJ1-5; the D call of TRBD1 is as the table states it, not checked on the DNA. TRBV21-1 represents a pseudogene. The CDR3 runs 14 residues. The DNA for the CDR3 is TGTGCCAGCAAGACAGGGCATAGCGATCAGCCCCAGCATTTT. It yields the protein CASKTGHSDQPQHF.

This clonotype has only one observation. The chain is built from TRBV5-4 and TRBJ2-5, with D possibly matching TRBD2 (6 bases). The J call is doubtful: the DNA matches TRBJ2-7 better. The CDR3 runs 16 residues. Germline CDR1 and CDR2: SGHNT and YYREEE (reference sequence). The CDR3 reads CASSLDSRTIIYEQYF. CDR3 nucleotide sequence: TGTGCCAGCAGCTTGGACAGCCGGACTATTATCTACGAGCAGTACTTC.

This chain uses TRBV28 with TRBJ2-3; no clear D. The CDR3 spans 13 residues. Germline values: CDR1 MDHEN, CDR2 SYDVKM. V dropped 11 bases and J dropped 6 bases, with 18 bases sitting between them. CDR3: CAAGVGSRDTQYF. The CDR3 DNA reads TGTGCCGCTGGTGTGGGGTCTCGGGATACGCAGTATTTT.

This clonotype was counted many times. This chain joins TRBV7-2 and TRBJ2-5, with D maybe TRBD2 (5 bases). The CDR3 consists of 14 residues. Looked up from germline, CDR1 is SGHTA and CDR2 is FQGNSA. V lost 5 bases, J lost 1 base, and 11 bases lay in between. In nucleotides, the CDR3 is TGTGCCAGCAGCCCCGGACTCATCCAAGAGACCCAGTACTTC. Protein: CASSPGLIQETQYF. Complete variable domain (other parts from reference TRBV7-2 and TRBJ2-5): GAGVSQSPSNKVTEKGKDVELRCDPISGHTALYWYRQSLGQGLEFLIYFQGNSAPDKSGLPSDRFSAERTGGSVSTLTIQRTQQEDSAVYLCASSPGLIQETQYFGPGTRLLVL.

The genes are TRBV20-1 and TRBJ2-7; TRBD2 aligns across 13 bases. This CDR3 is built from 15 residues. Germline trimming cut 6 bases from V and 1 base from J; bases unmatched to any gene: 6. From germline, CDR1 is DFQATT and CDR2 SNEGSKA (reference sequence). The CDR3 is CSAQGLAGPSYEQYF. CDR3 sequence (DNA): TGCAGTGCCCAGGGACTAGCGGGACCATCCTACGAGCAGTACTTC.

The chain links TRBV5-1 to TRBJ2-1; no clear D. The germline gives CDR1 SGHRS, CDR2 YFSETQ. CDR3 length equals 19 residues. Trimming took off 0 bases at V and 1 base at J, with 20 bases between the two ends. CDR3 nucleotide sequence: TGCGCCAGCAGCTTGGTCGACTTCTTGACAACTCCTTCCTACAATGAGCAGTTCTTC. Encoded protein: CASSLVDFLTTPSYNEQFF.

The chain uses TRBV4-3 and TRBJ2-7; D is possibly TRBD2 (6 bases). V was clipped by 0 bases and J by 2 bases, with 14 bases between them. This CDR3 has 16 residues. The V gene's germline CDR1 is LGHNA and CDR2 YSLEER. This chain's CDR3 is CASSQDVAAGTYEQYF. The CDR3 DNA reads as TGCGCCAGCAGCCAAGATGTTGCGGCGGGGACCTACGAGCAGTACTTC.

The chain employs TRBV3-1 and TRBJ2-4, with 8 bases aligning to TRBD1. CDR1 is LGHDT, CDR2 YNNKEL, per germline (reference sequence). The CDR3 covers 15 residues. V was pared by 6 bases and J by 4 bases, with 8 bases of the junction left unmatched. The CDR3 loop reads CASRPGGAAKNIQYF. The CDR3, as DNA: TGTGCCAGCAGACCAGGGGGCGCCGCAAAAAACATTCAGTACTTC.

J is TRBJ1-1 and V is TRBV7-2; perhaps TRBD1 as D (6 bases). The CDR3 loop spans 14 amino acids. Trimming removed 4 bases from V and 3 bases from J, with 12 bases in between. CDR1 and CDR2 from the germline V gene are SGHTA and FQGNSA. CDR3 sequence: CASSSVTGYTEAFF. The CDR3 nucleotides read TGTGCCAGCAGCTCCGTCACAGGGTACACTGAAGCTTTCTTT.

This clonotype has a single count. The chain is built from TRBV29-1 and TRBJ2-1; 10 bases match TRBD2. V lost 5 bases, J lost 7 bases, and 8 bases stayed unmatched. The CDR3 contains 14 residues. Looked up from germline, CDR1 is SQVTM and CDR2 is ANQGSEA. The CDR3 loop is CSVYRPGLANEQFF. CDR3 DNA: TGCAGCGTTTATAGACCGGGACTAGCGAATGAGCAGTTCTTC.

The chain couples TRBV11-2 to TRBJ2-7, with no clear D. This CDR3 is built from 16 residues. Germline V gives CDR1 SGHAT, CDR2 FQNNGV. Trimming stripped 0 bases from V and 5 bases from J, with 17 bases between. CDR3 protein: CASSLDQVLPVHEQYF. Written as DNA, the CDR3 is TGTGCCAGCAGCTTAGATCAGGTTCTCCCGGTCCACGAGCAGTACTTC.

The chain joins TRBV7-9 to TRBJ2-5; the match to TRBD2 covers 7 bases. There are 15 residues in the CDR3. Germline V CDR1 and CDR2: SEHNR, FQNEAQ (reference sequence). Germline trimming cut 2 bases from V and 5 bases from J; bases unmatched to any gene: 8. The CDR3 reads CASSLTPSGGETQYF. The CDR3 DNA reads TGTGCCAGCAGCTTAACCCCCTCCGGGGGGGAGACCCAGTACTTC.

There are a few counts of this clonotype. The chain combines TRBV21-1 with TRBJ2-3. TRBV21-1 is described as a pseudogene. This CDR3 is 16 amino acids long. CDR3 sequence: CASSGDYERITDTQYF. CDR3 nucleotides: TGTGCCAGCAGCGGGGATTATGAGAGGATCACAGATACGCAGTATTTT.